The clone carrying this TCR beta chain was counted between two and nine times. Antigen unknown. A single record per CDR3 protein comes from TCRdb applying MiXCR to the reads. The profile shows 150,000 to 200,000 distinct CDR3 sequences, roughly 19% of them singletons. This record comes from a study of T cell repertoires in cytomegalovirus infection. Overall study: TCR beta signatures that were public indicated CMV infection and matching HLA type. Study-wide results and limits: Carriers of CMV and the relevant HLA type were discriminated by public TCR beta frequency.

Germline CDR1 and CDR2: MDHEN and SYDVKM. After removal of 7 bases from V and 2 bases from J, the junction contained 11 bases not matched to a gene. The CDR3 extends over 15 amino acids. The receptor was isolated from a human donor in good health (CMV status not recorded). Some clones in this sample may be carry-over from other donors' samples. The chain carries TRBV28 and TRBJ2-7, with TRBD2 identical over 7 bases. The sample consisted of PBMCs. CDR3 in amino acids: CASTPGGWRTYEQYF. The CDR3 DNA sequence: TGTGCCAGCACCCCGGGGGGTTGGAGAACCTACGAGCAGTACTTC.